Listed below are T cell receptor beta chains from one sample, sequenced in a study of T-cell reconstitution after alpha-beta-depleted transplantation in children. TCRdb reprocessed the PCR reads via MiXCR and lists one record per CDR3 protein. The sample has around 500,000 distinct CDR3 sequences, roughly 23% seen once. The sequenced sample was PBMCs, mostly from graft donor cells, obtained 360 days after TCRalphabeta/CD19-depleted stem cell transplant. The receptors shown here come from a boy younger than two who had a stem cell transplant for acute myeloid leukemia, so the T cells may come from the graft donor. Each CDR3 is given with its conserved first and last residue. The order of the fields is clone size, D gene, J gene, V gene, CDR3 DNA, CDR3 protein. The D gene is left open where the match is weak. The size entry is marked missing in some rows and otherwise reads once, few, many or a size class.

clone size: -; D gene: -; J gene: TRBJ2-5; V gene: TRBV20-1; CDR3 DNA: TGCAGTGCCTACGTGGGCCTAGAGACCCAGTACTTC; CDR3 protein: CSAYVGLETQYF
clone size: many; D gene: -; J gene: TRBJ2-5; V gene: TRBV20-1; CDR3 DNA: TGCAGTGCTGTAAGAGAGACCCAGTACTTC; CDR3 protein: CSAVRETQYF
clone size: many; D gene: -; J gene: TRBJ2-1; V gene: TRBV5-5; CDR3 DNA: TGTGCCAGCAGCGAATGGACGAACAATGAGCAGTTCTTC; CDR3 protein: CASSEWTNNEQFF
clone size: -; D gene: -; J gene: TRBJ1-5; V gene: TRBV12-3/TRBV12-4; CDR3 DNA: TGTGCCAGCAGTGGACGCACAGGGATGAGGAGCAATCAGCCCCAGCATTTT; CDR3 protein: CASSGRTGMRSNQPQHF
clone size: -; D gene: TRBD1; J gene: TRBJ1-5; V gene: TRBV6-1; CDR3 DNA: TGTGCCAGCAGTACAGGGACAGGGGGGCTGACCAATCAGCCCCAGCATTTT; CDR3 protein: CASSTGTGGLTNQPQHF
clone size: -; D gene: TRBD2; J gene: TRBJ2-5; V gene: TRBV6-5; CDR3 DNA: TGTGCCAGCAGTTACGAGGGACTAGCGAACCAAGAGACCCAGTACTTC; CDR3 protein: CASSYEGLANQETQYF
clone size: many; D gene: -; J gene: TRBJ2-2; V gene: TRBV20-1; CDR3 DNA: TGCAGTGCTAGAGATATCGGCGGCGGGGAGCTGTTTTTT; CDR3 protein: CSARDIGGGELFF
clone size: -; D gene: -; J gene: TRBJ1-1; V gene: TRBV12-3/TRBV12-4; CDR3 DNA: TGTGCCAGCAGTTTGGCGGGGATCACTGAAGCTTTCTTT; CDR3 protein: CASSLAGITEAFF
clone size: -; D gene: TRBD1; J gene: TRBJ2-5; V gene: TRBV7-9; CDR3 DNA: TGTGCCAGCGGTCCTTGGACAGGGGACGGGGAGACCCAGTACTTC; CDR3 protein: CASGPWTGDGETQYF
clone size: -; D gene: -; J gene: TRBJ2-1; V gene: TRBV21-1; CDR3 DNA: TGTGCCAGCAGCCGACGACCGCCGAGCTCCTACAATGAGCAGTTCTTC; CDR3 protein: CASSRRPPSSYNEQFF
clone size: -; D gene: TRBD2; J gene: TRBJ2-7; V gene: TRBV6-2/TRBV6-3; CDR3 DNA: TGTGCCAGCAGTCGTAGCGGGGGTCTCGACTACGAGCAGTACTTC; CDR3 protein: CASSRSGGLDYEQYF
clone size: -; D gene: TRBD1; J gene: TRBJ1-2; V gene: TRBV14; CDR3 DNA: TGTGCCAGCAGCCTACCATGGGACAGGGAGGAGGATGGCTACACCTTC; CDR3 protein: CASSLPWDREEDGYTF
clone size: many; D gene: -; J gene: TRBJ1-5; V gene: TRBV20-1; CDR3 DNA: TGCAGTGCTAGAGGGGCAGGGGTGGGTCAGCCCCAGCATTTT; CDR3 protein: CSARGAGVGQPQHF
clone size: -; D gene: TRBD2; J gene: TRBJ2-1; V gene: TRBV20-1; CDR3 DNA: TGCAGTGCTACCTCGGACGGGGGGATCAATGAGCAGTTCTTC; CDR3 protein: CSATSDGGINEQFF
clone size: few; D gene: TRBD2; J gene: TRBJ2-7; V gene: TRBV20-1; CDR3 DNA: TGCAGTGCTAGGGGACCCCTAGCGGGGGGGCACGAGCAGTACTTC; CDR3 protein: CSARGPLAGGHEQYF
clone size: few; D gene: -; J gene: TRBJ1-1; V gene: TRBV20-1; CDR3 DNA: TGCAGTGCTAGGGCCGTAAGCACTGAAGCTTTCTTT; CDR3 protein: CSARAVSTEAFF
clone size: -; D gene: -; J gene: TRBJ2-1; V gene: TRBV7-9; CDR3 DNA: TGTGCCAGCAGCTTAGGGGAGATCGAGCAGTTCTTC; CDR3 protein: CASSLGEIEQFF
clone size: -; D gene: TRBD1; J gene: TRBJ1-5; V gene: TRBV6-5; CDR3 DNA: TGTGCCAGCAGTTACGGGACAGGGAAGCCCCAGCATTTT; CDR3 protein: CASSYGTGKPQHF
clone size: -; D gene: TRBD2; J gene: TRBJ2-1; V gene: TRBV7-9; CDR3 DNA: TGTGCCAGCAGTCCAAGGAGTAGCGGGGGGTACAATGAGCAGTTCTTC; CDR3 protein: CASSPRSSGGYNEQFF
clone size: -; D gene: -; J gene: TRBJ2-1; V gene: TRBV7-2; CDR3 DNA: TGTGCCAGCAGCTACGGACCAACCCTTCGGAATGAGCAGTTCTTC; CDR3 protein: CASSYGPTLRNEQFF
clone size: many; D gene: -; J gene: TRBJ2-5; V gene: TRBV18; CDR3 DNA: TGTGCCAGCTCTCCTTACCAAGAGACCCAGTACTTC; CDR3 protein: CASSPYQETQYF
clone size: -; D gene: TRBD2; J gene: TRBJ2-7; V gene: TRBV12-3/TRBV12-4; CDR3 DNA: TGTGCCAGCAGTCGACTAGCGACTGGCTACGAGCAGTACTTC; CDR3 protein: CASSRLATGYEQYF
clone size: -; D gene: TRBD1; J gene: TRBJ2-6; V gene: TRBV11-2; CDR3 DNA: TGTGCCAGCAGCTTAGGTGGAGACAGGGGACCCTCTGGGGCCAACGTCCTGACTTTC; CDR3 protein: CASSLGGDRGPSGANVLTF
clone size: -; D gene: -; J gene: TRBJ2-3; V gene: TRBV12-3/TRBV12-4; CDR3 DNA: TGTGCCAGCAGCATGGGGGGGCCTCCAGATACGCAGTATTTT; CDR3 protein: CASSMGGPPDTQYF
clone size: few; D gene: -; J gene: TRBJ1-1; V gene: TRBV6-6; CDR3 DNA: TGTGCCAGCAGTTCACGAGGAGACACTGAAGCTTTCTTT; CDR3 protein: CASSSRGDTEAFF
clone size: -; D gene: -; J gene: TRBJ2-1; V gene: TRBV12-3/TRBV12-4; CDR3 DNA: TGTGCCAGCAGTTTTTCGGTTTTGAATGAGCAGTTCTTC; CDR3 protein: CASSFSVLNEQFF
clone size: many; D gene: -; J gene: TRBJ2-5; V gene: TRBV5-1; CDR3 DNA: TGCGCCAGCGGTTGGGGGGAAGAGACCCAGTACTTC; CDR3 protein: CASGWGEETQYF
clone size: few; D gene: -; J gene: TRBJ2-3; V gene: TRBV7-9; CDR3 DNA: TGTGCCAGCAGCTTATACGGGGTTAGCACAGATACGCAGTATTTT; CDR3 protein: CASSLYGVSTDTQYF
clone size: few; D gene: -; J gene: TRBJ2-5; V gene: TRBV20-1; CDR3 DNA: TGCAGTGCTAGGCACCTAGCGGCAGGGGTAAAAAAGGAGACCCAGTACTTC; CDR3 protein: CSARHLAAGVKKETQYF
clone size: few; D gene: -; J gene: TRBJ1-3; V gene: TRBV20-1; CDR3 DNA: TGCAGTGCCAGATACTTGGGATCGTATGGAACTGGAAACACCATATATTTT; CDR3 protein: CSARYLGSYGTGNTIYF
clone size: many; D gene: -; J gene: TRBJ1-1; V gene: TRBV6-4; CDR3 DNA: TGTGCCAGCAGTGACGGGACGGAAGCTTTCTTT; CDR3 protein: CASSDGTEAFF
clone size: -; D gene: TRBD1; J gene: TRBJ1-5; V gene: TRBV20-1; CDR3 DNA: TGCAGCTGGGACAGGGGGTCGAATCAGCCCCAGCATTTT; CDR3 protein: CSWDRGSNQPQHF
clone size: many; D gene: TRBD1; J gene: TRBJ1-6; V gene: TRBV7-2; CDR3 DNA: TGTGCCAGCAGCCCTCAAACAGGGGGCAGTCCACCCCTCCACTTT; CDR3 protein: CASSPQTGGSPPLHF
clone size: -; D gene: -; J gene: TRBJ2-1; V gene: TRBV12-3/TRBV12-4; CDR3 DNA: TGTGCCAGCGTCCCTCTTGGCGTGGGCGTCAATGAGCAGTTCTTC; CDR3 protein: CASVPLGVGVNEQFF
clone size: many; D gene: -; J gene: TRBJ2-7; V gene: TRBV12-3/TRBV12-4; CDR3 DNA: TGTGCCAGCAGTTTCGTAGGGTGGAACGACTTTCAAGAGCAGTACTTC; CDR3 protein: CASSFVGWNDFQEQYF
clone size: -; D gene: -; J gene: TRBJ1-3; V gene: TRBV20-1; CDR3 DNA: TGCAGTACCTTTCCGTTACGGTCTGGAAACACCATATATTTT; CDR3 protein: CSTFPLRSGNTIYF
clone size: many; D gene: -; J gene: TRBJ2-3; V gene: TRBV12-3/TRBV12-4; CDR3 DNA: TGTGCCAGCAGTTTGGTGACAGGAACAGATACGCAGTATTTT; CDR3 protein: CASSLVTGTDTQYF
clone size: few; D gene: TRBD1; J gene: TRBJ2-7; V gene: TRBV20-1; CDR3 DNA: TGCAGTGCAACCCGTCCAGGGACAGGGGAGGAGCAGTACTTC; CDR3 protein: CSATRPGTGEEQYF
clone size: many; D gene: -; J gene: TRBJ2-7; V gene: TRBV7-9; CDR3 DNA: TGTGCCAGCAGCTTGGGGGGGCCCTACGAGCAGTACTTC; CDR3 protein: CASSLGGPYEQYF
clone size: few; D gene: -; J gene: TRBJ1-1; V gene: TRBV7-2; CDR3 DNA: TGTGCCAGCAGCCCCCGGGCCCTGGGATACTCTGAAGCTTTCTTT; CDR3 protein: CASSPRALGYSEAFF
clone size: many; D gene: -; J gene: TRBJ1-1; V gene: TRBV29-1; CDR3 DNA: TGCAGCGTTGGAAGGAGGATGAACACTGAAGCTTTCTTT; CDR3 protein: CSVGRRMNTEAFF
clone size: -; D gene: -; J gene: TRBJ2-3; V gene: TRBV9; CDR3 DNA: TGTGCCAGCAGCGTAGGTCATAGCCACGGGGGAGATACGCAGTATTTT; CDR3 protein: CASSVGHSHGGDTQYF
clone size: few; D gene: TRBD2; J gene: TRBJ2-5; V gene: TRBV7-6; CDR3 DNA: TGTGCCAGCAGCCCACTAGCGGGGGGCCCGTCAACCGACCAAGAGACCCAGTACTTC; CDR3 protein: CASSPLAGGPSTDQETQYF
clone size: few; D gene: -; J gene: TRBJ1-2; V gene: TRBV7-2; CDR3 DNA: TGTGCCAGCGCCTTAGTGGGGGGTGGCTACACCTTC; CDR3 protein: CASALVGGGYTF
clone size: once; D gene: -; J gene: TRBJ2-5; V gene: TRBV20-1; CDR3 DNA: TGCAGTGCTAGGCCGGGGGGCCCGGGAGAGACCCAGTACTTC; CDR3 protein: CSARPGGPGETQYF
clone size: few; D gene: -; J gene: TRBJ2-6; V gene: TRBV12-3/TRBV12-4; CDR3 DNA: TGTGCCAGCAGTTTATATGTATCTGGGGCCAACGTCCTGACTTTC; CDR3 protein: CASSLYVSGANVLTF
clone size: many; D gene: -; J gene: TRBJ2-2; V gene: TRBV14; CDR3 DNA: TGTGCCAGCAGCCGGTCCCTTATCGCGAACACCGGGGAGCTGTTTTTT; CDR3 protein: CASSRSLIANTGELFF
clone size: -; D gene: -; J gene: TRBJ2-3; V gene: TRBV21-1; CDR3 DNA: TGTGCCAGCTGGGAGGCAGGGTGTGATACGCAGTATTTT; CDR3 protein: CASWEAGCDTQYF
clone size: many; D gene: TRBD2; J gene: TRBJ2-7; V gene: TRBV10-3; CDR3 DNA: TGTGCCATCAGCCCGACTAGCGGGGGCGGCGAGCAGTACTTC; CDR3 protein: CAISPTSGGGEQYF
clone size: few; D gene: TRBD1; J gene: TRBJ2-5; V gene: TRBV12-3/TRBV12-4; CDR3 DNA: TGTGCCAGCACCAGGACAGGGAGGCAAGAGACCCAGTACTTC; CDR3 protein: CASTRTGRQETQYF
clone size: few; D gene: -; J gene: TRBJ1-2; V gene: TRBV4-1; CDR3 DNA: TGCGCCAGCAGCCAAGATCGGGGGGCCCGGGGAACCGATTATGGCTACACCTTC; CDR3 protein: CASSQDRGARGTDYGYTF